This TCR beta chain comes out of a study of response to subunit inactivated influenza vaccine. V gave up 0 bases and J gave up 1 base; unmatched junction bases: 6. CDR3 length equals 17 residues. Germline V CDR1 and CDR2: MNHEY, SVGEGT. TCRdb reprocessed the RT-PCR reads via MiXCR and lists one record per CDR3 protein. The sample lists roughly 700,000 distinct CDR3 sequences, approximately 15% occurring once. General study points: After each seasonal influenza vaccination, few new T cells are recruited, the authors suggested.

About this clonotype itself: What it binds is unknown.

Source: PBMCs from blood, taken 11 to 12 days after vaccination. This receptor was identified in a man between 45 and 60 years old who received an inactivated influenza vaccine. The chain links TRBV6-2 or TRBV6-3 to TRBJ1-5; 7 nucleotides line up with TRBD1. CDR3 protein: CASSYSTGVGSNQPQHF. CDR3 DNA sequence: TGTGCCAGCAGTTACTCAACAGGGGTTGGGAGCAATCAGCCCCAGCATTTT.